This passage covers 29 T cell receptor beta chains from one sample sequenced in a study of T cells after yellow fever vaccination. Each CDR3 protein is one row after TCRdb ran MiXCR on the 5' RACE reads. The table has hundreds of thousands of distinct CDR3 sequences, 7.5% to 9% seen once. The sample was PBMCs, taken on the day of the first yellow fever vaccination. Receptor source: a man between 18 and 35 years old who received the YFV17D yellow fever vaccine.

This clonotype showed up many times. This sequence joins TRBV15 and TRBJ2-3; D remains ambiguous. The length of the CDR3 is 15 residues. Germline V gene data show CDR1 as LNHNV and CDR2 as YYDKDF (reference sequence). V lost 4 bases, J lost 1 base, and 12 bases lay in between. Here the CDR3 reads CATSTPWSGTDTQYF. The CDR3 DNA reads TGTGCCACCAGCACCCCCTGGAGCGGCACAGATACGCAGTATTTT.

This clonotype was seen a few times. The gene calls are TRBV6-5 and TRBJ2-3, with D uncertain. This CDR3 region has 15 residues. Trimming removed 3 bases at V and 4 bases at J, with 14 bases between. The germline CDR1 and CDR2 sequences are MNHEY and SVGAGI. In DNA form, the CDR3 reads TGTGCCAGCAGTTATACCGCGCAGGCTGCAGATACGCAGTATTTT. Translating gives CASSYTAQAADTQYF.

The CDR3 sequence: CASSAGTGEKLFF. In DNA form, the CDR3 reads TGTGCCAGCAGCGCCGGGACAGGGGAAAAACTGTTTTTT. The rearrangement links TRBV7-9 to TRBJ1-4; 9 bases agree with TRBD1. V lost 5 bases, J lost 8 bases, and 3 bases stayed unmatched. The V gene's germline CDR1 is SEHNR and CDR2 FQNEAQ (reference sequence). The CDR3 runs 13 residues.

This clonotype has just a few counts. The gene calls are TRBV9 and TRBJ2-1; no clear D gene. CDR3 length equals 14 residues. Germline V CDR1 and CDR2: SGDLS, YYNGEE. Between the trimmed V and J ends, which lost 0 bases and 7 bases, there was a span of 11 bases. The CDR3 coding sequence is TGTGCCAGCAGCGTAGCTGTAGCTCGAAATGAGCAGTTCTTC. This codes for CASSVAVARNEQFF.

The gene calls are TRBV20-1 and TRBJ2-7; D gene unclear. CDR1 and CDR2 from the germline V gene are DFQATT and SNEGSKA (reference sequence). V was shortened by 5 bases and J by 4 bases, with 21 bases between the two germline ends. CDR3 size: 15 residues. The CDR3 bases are TGCAGTGCTGCCCTCCCCTCTCTTGGGTCGTACGAGCAGTACTTC. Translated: CSAALPSLGSYEQYF.

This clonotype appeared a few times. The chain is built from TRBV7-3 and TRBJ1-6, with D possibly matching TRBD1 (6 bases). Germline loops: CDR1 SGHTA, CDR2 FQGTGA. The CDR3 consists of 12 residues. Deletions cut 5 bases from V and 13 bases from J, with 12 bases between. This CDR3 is CASSQERGPLHF. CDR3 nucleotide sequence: TGTGCCAGCAGCCAGGAGAGGGGGCCCCTCCACTTT.

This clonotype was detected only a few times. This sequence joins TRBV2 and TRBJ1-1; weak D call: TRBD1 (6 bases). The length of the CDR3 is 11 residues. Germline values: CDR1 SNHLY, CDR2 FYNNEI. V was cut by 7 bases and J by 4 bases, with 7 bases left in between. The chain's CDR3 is CASNRATEAFF. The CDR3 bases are TGTGCCAGCAACAGGGCCACTGAAGCTTTCTTT.

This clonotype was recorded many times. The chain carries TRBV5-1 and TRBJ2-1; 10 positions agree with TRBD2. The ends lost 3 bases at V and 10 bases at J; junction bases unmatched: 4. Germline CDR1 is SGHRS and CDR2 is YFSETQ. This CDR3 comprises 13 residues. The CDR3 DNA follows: TGCGCCAGCAGCTGGAAGACTAGCGGGGAGCAGTTCTTC. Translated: CASSWKTSGEQFF.

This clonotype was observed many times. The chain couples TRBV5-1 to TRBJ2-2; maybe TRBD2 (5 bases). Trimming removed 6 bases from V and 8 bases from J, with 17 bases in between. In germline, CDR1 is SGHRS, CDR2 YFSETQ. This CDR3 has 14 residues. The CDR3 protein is CASTHARGSGELFF. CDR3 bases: TGCGCCAGCACCCACGCCCGGGGATCGGGGGAGCTGTTTTTT.

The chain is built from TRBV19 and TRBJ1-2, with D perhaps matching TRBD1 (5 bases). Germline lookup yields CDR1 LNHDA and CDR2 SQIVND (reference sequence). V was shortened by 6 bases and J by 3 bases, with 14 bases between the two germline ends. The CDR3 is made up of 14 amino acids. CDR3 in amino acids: CASSFGGAHYGYTF. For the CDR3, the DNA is TGTGCCAGTAGCTTCGGTGGGGCCCACTATGGCTACACCTTC.

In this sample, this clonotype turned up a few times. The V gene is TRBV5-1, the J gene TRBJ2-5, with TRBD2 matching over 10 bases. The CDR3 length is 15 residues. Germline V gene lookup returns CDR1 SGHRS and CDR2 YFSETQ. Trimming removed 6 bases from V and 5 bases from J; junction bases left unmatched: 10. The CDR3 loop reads CASNDAGTSEETQYF. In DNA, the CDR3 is TGCGCCAGCAACGATGCCGGGACTAGCGAGGAGACCCAGTACTTC.

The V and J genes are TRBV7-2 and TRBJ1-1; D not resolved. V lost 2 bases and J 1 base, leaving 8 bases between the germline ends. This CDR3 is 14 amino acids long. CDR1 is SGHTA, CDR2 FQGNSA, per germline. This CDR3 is CASSLSQQNTEAFF. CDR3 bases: TGTGCCAGCAGCTTAAGTCAGCAGAACACTGAAGCTTTCTTT.

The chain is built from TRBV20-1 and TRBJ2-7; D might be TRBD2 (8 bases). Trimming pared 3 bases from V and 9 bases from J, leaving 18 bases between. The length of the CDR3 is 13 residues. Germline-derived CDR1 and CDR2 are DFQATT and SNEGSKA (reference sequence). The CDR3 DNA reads TGCAGTGCTAGTCAAGACAGGGCGGGAGGGCAGTACTTC. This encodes CSASQDRAGGQYF.

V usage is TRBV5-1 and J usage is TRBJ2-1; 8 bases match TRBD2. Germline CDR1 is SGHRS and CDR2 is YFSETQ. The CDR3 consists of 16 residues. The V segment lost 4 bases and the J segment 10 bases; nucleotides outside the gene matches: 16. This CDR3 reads CASSQGANGGAEEQFF. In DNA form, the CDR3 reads TGCGCCAGCAGCCAGGGCGCAAACGGGGGGGCAGAGGAGCAGTTCTTC.

The CDR3: CASSIRPPHEQFF. Written as DNA, the CDR3 is TGTGCCAGCTCAATTAGGCCGCCCCATGAGCAGTTCTTC. V gene TRBV28 combines with J gene TRBJ2-1; D is undetermined. The germline V and J ends were trimmed by 8 bases and 8 bases, with 16 bases remaining between them. Germline lookup yields CDR1 MDHEN and CDR2 SYDVKM. The CDR3 runs to 13 residues.

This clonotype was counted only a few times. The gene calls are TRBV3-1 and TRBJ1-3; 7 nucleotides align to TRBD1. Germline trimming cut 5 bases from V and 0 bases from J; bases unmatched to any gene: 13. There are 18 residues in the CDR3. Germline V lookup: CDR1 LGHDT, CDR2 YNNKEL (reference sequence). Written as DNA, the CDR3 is TGTGCCAGCAGCGGGGACAGTATAAAGACCCTCTCTGGAAACACCATATATTTT. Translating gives CASSGDSIKTLSGNTIYF.

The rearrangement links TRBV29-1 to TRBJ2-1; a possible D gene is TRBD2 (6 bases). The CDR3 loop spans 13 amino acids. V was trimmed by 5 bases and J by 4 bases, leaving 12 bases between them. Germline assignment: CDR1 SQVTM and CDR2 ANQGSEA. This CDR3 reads CSVRGRLYNEQFF. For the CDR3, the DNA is TGCAGCGTTAGAGGGAGGCTTTACAATGAGCAGTTCTTC.

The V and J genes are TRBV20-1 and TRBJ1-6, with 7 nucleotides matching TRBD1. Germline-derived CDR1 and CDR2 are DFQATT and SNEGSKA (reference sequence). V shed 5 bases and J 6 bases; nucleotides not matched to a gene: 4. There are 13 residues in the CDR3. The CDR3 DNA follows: TGCAGTGCTCCCGGGACAGCTAATTCACCCCTCCACTTT. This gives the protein CSAPGTANSPLHF.

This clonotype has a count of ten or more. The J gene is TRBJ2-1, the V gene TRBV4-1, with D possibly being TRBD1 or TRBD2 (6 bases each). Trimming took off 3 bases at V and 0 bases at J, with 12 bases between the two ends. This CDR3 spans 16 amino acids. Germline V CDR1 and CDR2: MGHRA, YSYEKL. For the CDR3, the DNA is TGCGCCAGCAGCCAGAGGGGGGCCAGCTCCTACAATGAGCAGTTCTTC. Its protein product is CASSQRGASSYNEQFF.

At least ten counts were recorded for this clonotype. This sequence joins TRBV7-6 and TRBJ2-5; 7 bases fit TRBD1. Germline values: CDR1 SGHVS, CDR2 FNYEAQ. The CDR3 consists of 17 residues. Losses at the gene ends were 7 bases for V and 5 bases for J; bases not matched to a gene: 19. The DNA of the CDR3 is TGTGCCAGCAACCACATCCGGGACAGAGGATACAGGGAGACCCAGTACTTC. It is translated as CASNHIRDRGYRETQYF.

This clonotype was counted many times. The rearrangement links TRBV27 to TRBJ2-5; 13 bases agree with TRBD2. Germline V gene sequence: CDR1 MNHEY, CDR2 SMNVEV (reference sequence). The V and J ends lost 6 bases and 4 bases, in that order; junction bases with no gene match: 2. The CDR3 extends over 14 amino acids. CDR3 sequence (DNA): TGTGCCAGCAGACGGACTAGCGGGAGAGAGACCCAGTACTTC. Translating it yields CASRRTSGRETQYF.

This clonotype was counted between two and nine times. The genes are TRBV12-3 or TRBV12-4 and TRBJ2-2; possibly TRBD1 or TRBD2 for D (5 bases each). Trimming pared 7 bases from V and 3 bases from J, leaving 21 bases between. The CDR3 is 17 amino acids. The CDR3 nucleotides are TGTGCCAGCATCCCAGGGAGCACAGTTATCCACACCGGGGAGCTGTTTTTT. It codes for CASIPGSTVIHTGELFF.

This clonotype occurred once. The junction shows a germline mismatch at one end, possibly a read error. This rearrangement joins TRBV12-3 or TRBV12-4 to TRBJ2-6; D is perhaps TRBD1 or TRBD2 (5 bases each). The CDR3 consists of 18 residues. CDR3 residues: CASCLRGSRTSGANVLTF. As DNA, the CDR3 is TGTGCCAGCTGTTTGAGGGGCTCCCGAACCTCTGGGGCCAACGTCCTGACTTTC.

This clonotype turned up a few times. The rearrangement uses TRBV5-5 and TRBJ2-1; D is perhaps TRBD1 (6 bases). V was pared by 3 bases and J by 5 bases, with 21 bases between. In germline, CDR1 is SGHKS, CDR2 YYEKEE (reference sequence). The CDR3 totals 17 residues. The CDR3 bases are TGTGCCAGCAGCTCGCTAAGGATACGACAGGCGAACAATGAGCAGTTCTTC. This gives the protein CASSSLRIRQANNEQFF. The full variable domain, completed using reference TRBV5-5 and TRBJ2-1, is DAGVTQSPTHLIKTRGQQVTLRCSPISGHKSVSWYQQVLGQGPQFIFQYYEKEERGRGNFPDRFSARQFPNYSSELNVNALLLGDSALYLCASSSLRIRQANNEQFFGPGTRLTVL.

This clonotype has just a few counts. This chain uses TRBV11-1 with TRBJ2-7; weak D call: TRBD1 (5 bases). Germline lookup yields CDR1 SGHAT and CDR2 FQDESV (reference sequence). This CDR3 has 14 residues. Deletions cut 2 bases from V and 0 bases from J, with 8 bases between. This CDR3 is CASSLQGYSYEQYV. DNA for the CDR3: TGTGCCAGCAGCTTACAGGGATACTCCTACGAGCAGTACGTC.

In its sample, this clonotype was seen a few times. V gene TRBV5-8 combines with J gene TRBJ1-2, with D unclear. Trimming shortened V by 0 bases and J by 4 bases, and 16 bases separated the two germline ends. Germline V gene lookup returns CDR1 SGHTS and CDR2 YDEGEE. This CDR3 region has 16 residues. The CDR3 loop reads CASSLVSALSLYGYTF. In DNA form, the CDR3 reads TGTGCCAGCAGCTTGGTTTCAGCATTATCCCTCTATGGCTACACCTTC.

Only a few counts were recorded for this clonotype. The CDR3 sequence: CASIGARGENTEAFF. The CDR3 DNA reads as TGTGCCAGCATTGGAGCTCGGGGGGAGAACACTGAAGCTTTCTTT. This chain joins TRBV28 and TRBJ1-1; D might be TRBD1 (5 bases). Germline-derived CDR1 and CDR2 are MDHEN and SYDVKM. This CDR3 spans 15 amino acids. V lost 7 bases and J 1 base, leaving 16 bases between the germline ends.

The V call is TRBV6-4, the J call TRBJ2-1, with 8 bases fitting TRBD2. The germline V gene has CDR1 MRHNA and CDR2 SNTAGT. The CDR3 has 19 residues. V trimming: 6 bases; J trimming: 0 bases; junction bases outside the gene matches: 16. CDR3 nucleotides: TGTGCCAGCAGCGACCTGGGGCGGGGGGCGCAGAGCTCCTACAATGAGCAGTTCTTC. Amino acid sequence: CASSDLGRGAQSSYNEQFF.

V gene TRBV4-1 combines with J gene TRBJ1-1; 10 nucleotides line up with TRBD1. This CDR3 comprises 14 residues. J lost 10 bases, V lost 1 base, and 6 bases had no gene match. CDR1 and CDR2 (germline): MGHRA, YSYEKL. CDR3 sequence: CASSQGQGAVRAFF. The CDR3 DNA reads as TGCGCCAGCAGCCAAGGACAGGGGGCAGTAAGAGCTTTCTTT.